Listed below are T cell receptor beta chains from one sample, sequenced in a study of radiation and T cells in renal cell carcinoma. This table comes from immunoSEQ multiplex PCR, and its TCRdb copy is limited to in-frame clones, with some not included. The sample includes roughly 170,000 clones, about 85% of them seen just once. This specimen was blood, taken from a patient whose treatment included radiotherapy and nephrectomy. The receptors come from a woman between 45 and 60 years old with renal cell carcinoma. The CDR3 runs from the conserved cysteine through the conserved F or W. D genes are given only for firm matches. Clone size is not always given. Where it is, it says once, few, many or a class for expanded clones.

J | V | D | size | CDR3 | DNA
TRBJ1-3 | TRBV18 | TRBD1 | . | CASSPLDRVRAGNTIYF | TGTGCCAGCTCACCATTGGACAGGGTTAGGGCTGGAAACACCATATATTTT
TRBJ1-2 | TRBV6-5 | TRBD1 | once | CASSKRDRDYGYTF | TGTGCCAGCAGTAAGCGGGACAGGGACTATGGCTACACCTTC
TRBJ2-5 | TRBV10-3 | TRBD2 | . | CAISDALAGTETQYF | TGTGCCATCAGTGATGCCCTAGCGGGGACGGAGACCCAGTACTTC
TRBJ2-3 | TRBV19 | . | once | CASRRGSLSTDTQYF | TGTGCCAGTAGGCGAGGATCTCTTAGCACAGATACGCAGTATTTT
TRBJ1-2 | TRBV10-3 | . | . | CAISAEGTGNYGYTF | TGTGCCATCAGTGCCGAAGGGACTGGGAACTATGGCTACACCTTC
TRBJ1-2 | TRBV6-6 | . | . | CASSYEVRYGYTF | TGTGCCAGCAGTTACGAAGTACGTTATGGCTACACCTTC
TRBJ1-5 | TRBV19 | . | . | CASSGAVGSNQPQHF | TGTGCCAGTAGCGGGGCAGTCGGAAGCAATCAGCCCCAGCATTTT
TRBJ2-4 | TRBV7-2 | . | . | CASSLDGGANIQYF | TGTGCCAGCAGCTTAGATGGGGGGGCAAACATTCAGTACTTC
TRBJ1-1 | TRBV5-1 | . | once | CASSWGGEYTEAFF | TGCGCCAGCAGCTGGGGCGGGGAGTACACTGAAGCTTTCTTT
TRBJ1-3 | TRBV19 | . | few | CASSIGASGNTIYF | TGTGCCAGTAGTATCGGGGCCTCTGGAAACACCATATATTTT
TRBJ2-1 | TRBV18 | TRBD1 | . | CASSLQTGGGSNNEQFF | TGTGCCAGCTCACTACAGACAGGGGGCGGGTCAAACAATGAGCAGTTCTTC
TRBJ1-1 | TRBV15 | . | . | CATSRGGGPRNTEAFF | TGTGCCACCAGCAGAGGGGGTGGCCCACGGAACACTGAAGCTTTCTTT
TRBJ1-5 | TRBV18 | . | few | CASSSLGQPQHF | TGTGCCAGCTCATCCTTGGGGCAGCCCCAGCATTTT
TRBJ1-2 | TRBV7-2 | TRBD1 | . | CASSLLGTGEGYTF | TGTGCCAGCAGCTTGCTCGGGACAGGGGAAGGCTACACCTTC
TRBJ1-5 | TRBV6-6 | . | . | CASSVLRDRGNQPQHF | TGTGCCAGCAGTGTCCTCCGGGACCGGGGGAATCAGCCCCAGCATTTT
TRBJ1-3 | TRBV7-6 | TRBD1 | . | CASSLGWTGGNTIYF | TGTGCCAGCAGCTTAGGTTGGACAGGCGGAAACACCATATATTTT
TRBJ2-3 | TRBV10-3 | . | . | CAISGASIRSTDTQYF | TGTGCCATCAGTGGGGCTAGCATCCGCAGTACAGATACGCAGTATTTT
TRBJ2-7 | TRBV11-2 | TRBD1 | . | CASSLQGTGGLYEQYF | TGTGCCAGCAGCTTACAGGGGACAGGGGGCCTGTACGAGCAGTACTTC
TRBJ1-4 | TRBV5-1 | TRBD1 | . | CASRWTGDNENLFF | TGCGCCAGCAGGTGGACAGGCGATAATGAAAACCTGTTTTTT
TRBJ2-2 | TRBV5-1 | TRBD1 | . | CASSFARGQSTGELFF | TGCGCCAGCAGCTTCGCGAGGGGGCAGAGCACCGGGGAGCTGTTTTTT
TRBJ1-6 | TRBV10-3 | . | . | CAISDRGGSPLHF | TGTGCCATCAGTGACAGGGGAGGCTCACCCCTCCACTTT
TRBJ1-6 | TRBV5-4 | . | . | CASSLGGGSSYNSPLHF | TGTGCCAGCAGCTTGGGAGGGGGGAGCTCCTATAATTCACCCCTCCACTTT
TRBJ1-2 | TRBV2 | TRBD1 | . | CASSETRGGYGYTF | TGTGCCAGCAGTGAAACCAGGGGGGGCTATGGCTACACCTTC
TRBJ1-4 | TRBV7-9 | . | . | CASSLTQVENEKLFF | TGTGCCAGCAGCTTAACACAGGTGGAAAATGAAAAACTGTTTTTT
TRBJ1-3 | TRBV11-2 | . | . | CASSFLTEGTGNTIYF | TGTGCCAGCAGCTTTCTGACCGAGGGGACTGGAAACACCATATATTTT
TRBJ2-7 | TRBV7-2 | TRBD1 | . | CASSLAGTGGYEQYF | TGTGCCAGCAGCTTAGCCGGGACAGGGGGATACGAGCAGTACTTC
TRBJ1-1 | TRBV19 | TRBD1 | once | CASTPDRGRTEAFF | TGTGCCAGTACTCCGGACAGGGGACGCACTGAAGCTTTCTTT
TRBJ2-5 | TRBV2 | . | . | CASSKRLGETQYF | TGTGCCAGCAGTAAGAGACTTGGGGAGACCCAGTACTTC
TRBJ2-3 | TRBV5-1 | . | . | CASSLARRGATDTQYF | TGCGCCAGCAGCTTGGCCAGGCGGGGAGCCACAGATACGCAGTATTTT
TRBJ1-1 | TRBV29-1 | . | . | CSVGGGGGNTEAFF | TGCAGCGTTGGAGGCGGGGGCGGTAACACTGAAGCTTTCTTT
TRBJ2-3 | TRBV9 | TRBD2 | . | CASSVGVAGSTDTQYF | TGTGCCAGCAGCGTAGGGGTAGCGGGGAGCACAGATACGCAGTATTTT
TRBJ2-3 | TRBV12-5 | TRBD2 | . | CASGLQGLAGTDTQYF | TGTGCTAGTGGTTTGCAGGGACTAGCCGGCACAGATACGCAGTATTTT
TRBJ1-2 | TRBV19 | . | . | CASSTSGRIQYGYTF | TGTGCCAGTAGTACCTCGGGACGGATCCAGTATGGCTACACCTTC
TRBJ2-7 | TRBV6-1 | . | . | CASTQNWGPYEQYF | TGTGCCAGCACACAAAATTGGGGTCCCTACGAGCAGTACTTC
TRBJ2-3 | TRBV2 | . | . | CASGGDTQYF | TGTGCCAGCGGGGGGGATACGCAGTATTTT
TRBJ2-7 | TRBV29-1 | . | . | CSVWGTEPYEQYF | TGCAGCGTTTGGGGGACGGAACCCTACGAGCAGTACTTC
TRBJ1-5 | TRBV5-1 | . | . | CASSLGGAEGQPQHF | TGCGCCAGCAGCCTGGGGGGGGCTGAGGGTCAGCCCCAGCATTTT
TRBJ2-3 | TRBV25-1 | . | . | CASSGAWEGGTQYF | TGTGCCAGCAGTGGAGCATGGGAGGGGGGTACGCAGTATTTT
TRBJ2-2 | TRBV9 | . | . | CASSVGTSANTGELFF | TGTGCCAGCAGCGTAGGGACGTCTGCGAACACCGGGGAGCTGTTTTTT
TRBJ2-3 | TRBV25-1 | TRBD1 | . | CATYGQGTDTQYF | TGTGCCACCTACGGACAGGGTACAGATACGCAGTATTTT
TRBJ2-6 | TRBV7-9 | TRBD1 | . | CASSWTGRSGANVLTF | TGTGCCAGCAGCTGGACAGGACGCTCTGGGGCCAACGTCCTGACTTTC